This TCR beta chain was observed in a study of T-cell reconstitution after alpha-beta-depleted transplantation in children (dated by TCRdb to about 2016). About the investigation overall: T-cell immune reconstitution after TCRalphabeta/CD19-depleted allogeneic hematopoietic cell transplantation in children was quantitatively tracked in the study by means of TCR repertoire profiling.

The sample's treatment or condition label is to be understood as: allogeneic hematopoietic cell transplantation with graft depleted of TCRalphabeta T cells and CD19 B cells. The transplant recipients were children given TCRalphabeta/CD19-depleted allogeneic hematopoietic cell grafts. Libraries came from PCR. Sequenced using an Illumina HiSeq 2500. Molecular barcoding was employed in the preparation of TCR libraries, with unique molecular identifiers being used to normalize TCRbeta repertoire quantification. The raw public data were reprocessed by TCRdb itself: fastp quality trimming at Q25, MiXCR clonotype calling, in-frame beta chains only. Every distinct CDR3 protein forms one entry, paired with its most common genes and DNA. Here the sample has about 590,000 distinct CDR3 sequences; 10% to 15% occur a single time. Approximately 2% of the sample comes from the top ten. This clonotype was counted at least ten times. Which antigen it targets is not known. No much larger clone exists at a distance of one base, and base qualities are not known.

Points the paper makes about the study in general: About two months after transplant, the apparently early recovery of alphabetaT-cell counts reportedly depended on just several hundred clones that had expanded rapidly and came from non-depleted graft cells. The high TCRbeta diversity at day 60 in some patients was ascribed to recipient T cells and intrathymic progenitors that had survived conditioning. The frequencies of hyperexpanded clones fell over the following months, and after one year, T-cell counts and TCRbeta diversity were mostly attributed to newly produced T cells.

Sequenced material: PBMCs, mostly from graft donor cells, taken 360 days after TCRalphabeta/CD19-depleted stem cell transplant. The TCR originated in a male patient younger than 18 who had a stem cell transplant for acute myeloid leukemia, so the T cells may come from the graft donor.

The DNA sequence follows: TGTGCCAGCATCGAGGGAGCAGGGAGCACAGATACGCAGTATTTT. Translated, this gives CASIEGAGSTDTQYF. The chain was built from TRBV2 and TRBJ2-3; the D gene cannot be resolved beyond TRBD1 or TRBD2, each matching 5 bases. Trimming costs V 7 bases and J 0 bases, and their ends lie 14 bases apart. The CDR3 measures 15 amino acids from cysteine to phenylalanine. Here the CDR3 DNA is all that survives: 45 bases in frame from base 1. For CDR1 and CDR2, the germline V gene lists SNHLY and FYNNEI.